These 3 T cell receptor beta chains came from one sample sequenced in a study of identical twins (dated by TCRdb to about 2016). Library construction relied on 5' RACE. TCRdb names Illumina HiSeq 2000 as the instrument used. In-frame beta chains were kept once TCRdb had trimmed the public reads at Q25 with fastp and called clones with MiXCR. Every entry covers one CDR3 protein and lists the most common genes and DNA from its rows. This sample holds about 250,000 distinct CDR3 sequences; 6.5% to 9% were observed only once. Of the sample, over 5% falls within the top ten clones. These data also featured in a second study, about yellow fever vaccine responses in identical twins.

The sample was CD8+ T cells sorted from blood. The receptors shown here come from a woman aged 18-30 years in good health.

This clonotype has just a few counts. V is TRBV11-2 and J is TRBJ2-1; 9 nucleotides match TRBD1. This CDR3 is 18 amino acids long. CDR1 and CDR2 from the germline V gene are SGHAT and FQNNGV. After removal of 2 bases from V and 0 bases from J, the junction contained 8 bases not matched to a gene. The CDR3 region is CASSLRRPGQGSYNEQFF. Written as DNA, the CDR3 is TGTGCCAGCAGCTTAAGACGGCCGGGACAGGGCTCCTACAATGAGCAGTTCTTC.

This chain uses TRBV5-6 with TRBJ2-1; unclear D gene. The germline gives CDR1 SGHDT, CDR2 YYEEEE. Trimming left V 4 bases short and J 4 bases short, with 9 bases between. The CDR3 has 13 residues. CDR3 DNA sequence: TGTGCCAGCAGCGAAGTTTTATACAATGAGCAGTTCTTC. It encodes CASSEVLYNEQFF.

This chain uses TRBV4-1 with TRBJ1-1, with 7 bases identical to TRBD1. Looked up from germline, CDR1 is MGHRA and CDR2 is YSYEKL. The V segment lost 0 bases and the J segment 5 bases; nucleotides outside the gene matches: 15. This CDR3 has 18 residues. The CDR3 loop reads CASSQDPPTGTVATEAFF. CDR3 in DNA: TGCGCCAGCAGCCAAGACCCGCCGACCGGGACAGTGGCTACTGAAGCTTTCTTT.